The 28 T cell receptor beta chains below come from one sample, sequenced in a study of blood T cell repertoires in COVID-19. The data were produced by immunoSEQ multiplex PCR, yet TCRdb's version contains in-frame clones alone and is incomplete. The repertoire holds 470,000 or so clones, with approximately 83% as singletons. The sequenced sample was peripheral blood. The receptors originated from a human donor in a cohort sampled during active COVID-19.

The chain carries TRBV9 and TRBJ1-4, with D possibly TRBD1 on 5 matching bases. The V gene lost 4 bases and the J gene lost 8 bases, with 18 bases spanning the gap. Germline lookup yields CDR1 SGDLS and CDR2 YYNGEE. The CDR3 totals 15 residues. In nucleotides, the CDR3 is TGTGCCAGCAGCACGGCAGGGACGGGGGACGAAAAACTGTTTTTT. Translated, it gives CASSTAGTGDEKLFF.

The V gene is TRBV7-8, the J gene TRBJ1-4; D is uncertain. The CDR3 has 15 amino acids. V gave up 5 bases and J gave up 3 bases, with 13 bases separating them. Germline V lookup: CDR1 SGHVS, CDR2 FQNEAQ. Here the CDR3 DNA reads TGTGCCAGCAGCCCCCGGGCAGCGGCTAATGAAAAACTGTTTTTT. Its translation: CASSPRAAANEKLFF.

This chain connects TRBV6-1 to TRBJ1-6, with 9 bases identical to TRBD1. The germline gives CDR1 MNHNS, CDR2 SASEGT. The CDR3 spans 17 residues. With V trimmed by 2 bases and J by 7 bases, 9 bases remained unmatched. CDR3 amino acids: CASSERTGVFLNSPLHF. In nucleotides, the CDR3 is TGTGCCAGCAGTGAACGGACAGGGGTTTTCCTAAATTCACCCCTCCACTTT.

V gene TRBV27 combines with J gene TRBJ1-4; D is undetermined. Per germline, CDR1 MNHEY and CDR2 SMNVEV (reference sequence). Trimming took 5 bases from V and 8 from J, leaving 15 bases between them. The CDR3 extends over 14 amino acids. The CDR3 sequence is CASSPRSRGEKLFF. DNA of the CDR3: TGTGCCAGCAGTCCTCGATCCCGCGGGGAAAAACTGTTTTTT. Drawing the rest from reference TRBV27 and TRBJ1-4, the complete variable domain is EAQVTQNPRYLITVTGKKLTVTCSQNMNHEYMSWYRQDPGLGLRQIYYSMNVEVTDKGDVPEGYKVSRKEKRNFPLILESPSPNQTSLYFCASSPRSRGEKLFFGSGTQLSVL.

The chain joins TRBV6-6 to TRBJ2-1; the match to TRBD2 covers 7 bases. Germline-derived CDR1 and CDR2 are MNHNY and SVGAGI (reference sequence). This CDR3 is built from 15 residues. V lost 5 bases and J lost 2; bases outside the gene matches: 6. CDR3 in amino acids: CASSQTSDTYNEQFF. CDR3 nucleotides: TGTGCCAGCAGTCAAACTAGCGACACCTACAATGAGCAGTTCTTC.

The table lists this clone with a count of one. The rearrangement links TRBV29-1 to TRBJ1-2; 10 bases map to TRBD1. The germline CDR1 and CDR2 sequences are SQVTM and ANQGSEA. The CDR3 has 12 residues. V shed 1 base, J shed 12 bases, and the junction held 5 bases outside the gene matches. CDR3 in DNA: TGCAGCGTTGAAGGACAGGGGGCCCCCCACACCTTC. It yields the protein CSVEGQGAPHTF.

The V gene is TRBV7-9, the J gene TRBJ2-5; 9 nucleotides agree with TRBD2. Per germline, CDR1 SEHNR and CDR2 FQNEAQ (reference sequence). The CDR3 contains 14 residues. The junction had 5 bases not matched to a gene; V was cut back by 5 bases and J by 4 bases. In DNA form, the CDR3 reads TGTGCCAGCAGCCTCGGGACTAGCATAGAGACCCAGTACTTC. Protein: CASSLGTSIETQYF.

The chain has TRBV24-1 and TRBJ2-5, with TRBD1 identical over 9 bases. CDR1 is KGHDR and CDR2 is SFDVKD in the germline V gene. V shed 5 bases, J shed 5 bases, and the junction held 8 bases outside the gene matches. There are 15 residues in the CDR3. CDR3 nucleotides: TGTGCCACCAGTGCTTCTGACAGGGGGAGCGAGACCCAGTACTTC. The encoded protein is CATSASDRGSETQYF.

This sequence joins TRBV19 and TRBJ1-2, with D tentatively TRBD1 (6 bases). Per the germline V gene, CDR1 is LNHDA and CDR2 is SQIVND (reference sequence). CDR3 size: 16 residues. Trimming cost V 4 bases and J 3 bases, with 18 bases left between them. The CDR3 spells CASSKSGTSGDYGYTF. CDR3 nucleotide sequence: TGTGCCAGTAGTAAGTCCGGCACATCAGGGGACTATGGCTACACCTTC.

The chain links TRBV3-1 (or the pseudogene TRBV3-2) to TRBJ2-7, with TRBD2 matching over 12 bases. V shed 4 bases and J 0 bases; nucleotides not matched to a gene: 4. The CDR3 consists of 16 residues. Per germline, CDR1 LGHDT and CDR2 YNNKEL (reference sequence). The CDR3 nucleotides are TGTGCCAGCAGCCTGGGACTAGCGGGCCCCTCCTACGAGCAGTACTTC. The encoded protein is CASSLGLAGPSYEQYF.

The J gene is TRBJ1-3, the V gene TRBV15; the match to TRBD1 covers 8 bases. The V gene's germline CDR1 is LNHNV and CDR2 YYDKDF (reference sequence). CDR3 size: 16 residues. J gave up 3 bases and V 3 bases, and 7 bases lay outside the gene matches. The CDR3 DNA sequence: TGTGCCACCAGCAGGGGAACACAGGGGGTTGGAAACACCATATATTTT. This gives the protein CATSRGTQGVGNTIYF.

V gene TRBV15 combines with J gene TRBJ2-7, with 7 bases identical to TRBD1. Germline CDR1 reads LNHNV; CDR2 reads YYDKDF (reference sequence). The V and J ends lost 3 bases and 4 bases, in that order; junction bases with no gene match: 3. CDR3 length: 13 amino acids. CDR3 protein: CATSSQQGYEQYF. As DNA, the CDR3 is TGTGCCACCAGCAGTCAACAGGGGTACGAGCAGTACTTC.

V is TRBV30 and J is TRBJ1-1, with 8 bases that match TRBD1. V dropped 0 bases and J dropped 8; count of bases not matched to a gene: 8. The CDR3 totals 14 residues. From germline, CDR1 is GTSNPN and CDR2 SVGIG (reference sequence). CDR3 in DNA: TGTGCCTGGAGTGTAAACCACAGGGGGGGGGAAGCTTTCTTT. This encodes CAWSVNHRGGEAFF.

This clone occurred a few times. V usage is TRBV9 and J usage is TRBJ1-5, with 7 bases that match TRBD1. CDR1 is SGDLS, CDR2 YYNGEE, per germline. After removal of 5 bases from V and 3 bases from J, the junction contained 5 bases not matched to a gene. The CDR3 runs 14 residues. CDR3 sequence reads: CASSLGTDNQPQHF. The DNA for the CDR3 is TGTGCCAGCAGTCTCGGGACAGACAATCAGCCCCAGCATTTT.

The V gene is TRBV12-3 or TRBV12-4, the J gene TRBJ1-1; D is ambiguous. The CDR3 runs 11 residues. The germline V and J ends were trimmed by 7 bases and 5 bases, with 8 bases remaining between them. CDR3 protein: CASTPRTEAFF. For the CDR3, the DNA is TGTGCCAGCACCCCGAGAACTGAAGCTTTCTTT.

V gene TRBV4-3 combines with J gene TRBJ2-1, with unresolved D. CDR3 length equals 13 residues. Germline assignment: CDR1 LGHNA and CDR2 YSLEER. The V and J ends lost 0 bases and 10 bases respectively, with 10 bases between them. CDR3 amino acids: CASSQEPGREQFF. In DNA, the CDR3 is TGCGCCAGCAGCCAAGAACCAGGTCGGGAGCAGTTCTTC.

Concerning this clone: Other DNA sequences in this specimen translate into the identical CDR3. This chain links TRBV19 with TRBJ2-1, with TRBD2 identical over 11 bases. V was pared by 4 bases and J by 4 bases, with 3 bases of the junction left unmatched. The germline CDR1 and CDR2 sequences are LNHDA and SQIVND (reference sequence). CDR3 size: 15 residues. This CDR3 reads CASSTGTSGYNEQFF. The CDR3 nucleotides read TGTGCCAGTAGTACCGGGACTAGCGGTTACAATGAGCAGTTCTTC. Variable domain in full (rest from reference TRBV19 and TRBJ2-1): DGGITQSPKYLFRKEGQNVTLSCEQNLNHDAMYWYRQDPGQGLRLIYYSQIVNDFQKGDIAEGYSVSREKKESFPLTVTSAQKNPTAFYLCASSTGTSGYNEQFFGPGTRLTVL.

The chain uses TRBV19 and TRBJ2-6; maybe TRBD1 (6 bases). The CDR3 extends over 19 amino acids. V lost 4 bases to trimming and J lost 1 base, with 20 bases between them. Germline assignment: CDR1 LNHDA and CDR2 SQIVND (reference sequence). The CDR3 DNA reads TGTGCCAGTAGTACTCCCAGGGGCCCACTACATTCTGGGGCCAACGTCCTGACTTTC. Translated: CASSTPRGPLHSGANVLTF. Variable domain in full (rest from reference TRBV19 and TRBJ2-6): DGGITQSPKYLFRKEGQNVTLSCEQNLNHDAMYWYRQDPGQGLRLIYYSQIVNDFQKGDIAEGYSVSREKKESFPLTVTSAQKNPTAFYLCASSTPRGPLHSGANVLTFGAGSRLTVL.

The chain joins TRBV30 to TRBJ1-1; D might be TRBD1 (6 bases). Germline values: CDR1 GTSNPN, CDR2 SVGIG (reference sequence). The CDR3 sequence is 14 residues long. V shed 0 bases and J shed 1 base, with 9 bases lying between them. The CDR3 reads CAWSVGRGNTEAFF. DNA for the CDR3: TGTGCCTGGAGTGTAGGCAGGGGGAACACTGAAGCTTTCTTT.

The V and J genes are TRBV27 and TRBJ1-1, with 10 bases matching TRBD1. CDR3 length: 15 residues. Looked up from germline, CDR1 is MNHEY and CDR2 is SMNVEV (reference sequence). V trimming: 10 bases; J trimming: 4 bases; junction bases outside the gene matches: 12. The CDR3 sequence: CAIRAPGQGSTEAFF. The CDR3, as DNA: TGTGCCATACGAGCTCCGGGACAGGGGAGCACTGAAGCTTTCTTT.

This clone was seen a single time. The genes are TRBV11-3 and TRBJ2-1, with D possibly matching TRBD2 (5 bases). The length of the CDR3 is 13 residues. V was clipped by 5 bases and J by 7 bases, with 12 bases between them. The V gene's germline CDR1 is SGHNT and CDR2 YENEEA. CDR3 sequence (DNA): TGTGCCAGCAGCCCCGGGGTCGCGAATGAGCAGTTCTTC. Translation: CASSPGVANEQFF.

The V gene is TRBV4-3, the J gene TRBJ2-3; D unresolved. The CDR3 runs 14 residues. Trimming stripped 1 base from V and 2 bases from J, with 7 bases between. Looked up from germline, CDR1 is LGHNA and CDR2 is YSLEER. The CDR3 DNA reads TGCGCCAGCAGCCAAGGGCGGTCCACAGATACGCAGTATTTT. Translated: CASSQGRSTDTQYF.

The rearrangement links TRBV18 to TRBJ1-5; 7 nucleotides agree with TRBD1. The length of the CDR3 is 17 residues. Germline values: CDR1 KGHSH, CDR2 LQKENI. The junction had 14 bases not matched to a gene; V was cut back by 3 bases and J by 6 bases. CDR3 sequence reads: CASSPPGQVVSVQPQHF. CDR3 bases: TGTGCCAGCTCACCCCCCGGACAGGTCGTTTCGGTTCAGCCCCAGCATTTT.

The table lists this clone with many counts. V gene TRBV30 combines with J gene TRBJ1-4; 7 bases fit TRBD1. Germline assignment: CDR1 GTSNPN and CDR2 SVGIG (reference sequence). V lost 1 base, J lost 8 bases, and 13 bases stayed unmatched. CDR3 size: 16 residues. CDR3 amino acids: CAWSAPRQGRGEKLFF. CDR3 bases: TGTGCCTGGAGTGCCCCCAGACAGGGAAGGGGAGAAAAACTGTTTTTT.

This chain uses TRBV27 with TRBJ2-1; the match to TRBD2 covers 10 bases. The CDR3 contains 15 residues. The ends lost 4 bases at V and 4 bases at J; junction bases unmatched: 4. Looked up from germline, CDR1 is MNHEY and CDR2 is SMNVEV (reference sequence). The CDR3 DNA is TGTGCCAGCAGTTCTAGCGGGAGTGGTTACAATGAGCAGTTCTTC. Amino acids: CASSSSGSGYNEQFF.

The chain combines TRBV7-9 with TRBJ1-2; D unresolved. The CDR3 sequence is 14 residues long. Germline assignment: CDR1 SEHNR and CDR2 FQNEAQ (reference sequence). V was clipped by 2 bases and J by 8 bases, with 15 bases between them. The CDR3 nucleotides are TGTGCCAGCAGCTTATCCGGAGGGAGCCACGGCTACACCTTC. It codes for CASSLSGGSHGYTF.

This rearrangement joins TRBV5-1 to TRBJ1-6; 7 nucleotides line up with TRBD1. J was trimmed by 7 bases and V by 0 bases; bases with no gene match: 1. The CDR3 is 14 residues long. Germline V gene sequence: CDR1 SGHRS, CDR2 YFSETQ. CDR3 loop: CASSLEGANSPLHF. Here the CDR3 DNA reads TGCGCCAGCAGCTTGGAGGGGGCGAATTCACCCCTCCACTTT.

The chain combines TRBV3-1 (or the pseudogene TRBV3-2) with TRBJ1-2, with a possible D match to TRBD1 (5 bases). Trimming removed 4 bases from V and 6 bases from J, with 18 bases in between. The CDR3 runs to 15 residues. Germline CDR1 LGHDT, CDR2 YNNKEL (reference sequence). Here the CDR3 DNA reads TGTGCCAGCAGCCTCGGGCCAGGGATGAGTGATGGCTACACCTTC. As protein: CASSLGPGMSDGYTF.